The 9 T cell receptor beta chains below come from one sample, sequenced in a study of blood T cell repertoires in COVID-19. The assay was immunoSEQ multiplex PCR, and TCRdb's table has in-frame clones only and misses some. The sample has fewer than 200,000 clones; approximately 86% are singletons. The source material was peripheral blood. These receptors were collected from a man aged 40-50 years with active or convalescent COVID-19.

The rearrangement joins TRBV7-6 to TRBJ1-1; no definite D call. Looked up from germline, CDR1 is SGHVS and CDR2 is FNYEAQ. This CDR3 has 15 residues. Trimming shortened V by 4 bases and J by 1 base, and 13 bases separated the two germline ends. The CDR3 loop reads CASSSPLGGNTEAFF. The DNA of the CDR3 is TGTGCCAGCAGCTCACCGTTGGGAGGGAACACTGAAGCTTTCTTT. Drawing the rest from reference TRBV7-6 and TRBJ1-1, the complete variable domain is GAGVSQSPRYKVTKRGQDVALRCDPISGHVSLYWYRQALGQGPEFLTYFNYEAQQDKSGLPNDRFSAERPEGSISTLTIQRTEQRDSAMYRCASSSPLGGNTEAFFGQGTRLTVV.

The CDR3 sequence is CASTWGRENYGYTF. In DNA, the CDR3 is TGTGCCAGCACCTGGGGCAGGGAAAACTATGGCTACACCTTC. The chain carries TRBV5-6 and TRBJ1-2, with a possible D match to TRBD1 (5 bases). V gave up 6 bases and J gave up 2 bases, with 14 bases separating them. This CDR3 contains 14 residues. Germline CDR1 reads SGHDT; CDR2 reads YYEEEE.

The V call is TRBV10-3, the J call TRBJ1-3, with a weak D call TRBD1 (5 bases). V was shortened by 3 bases and J by 3 bases, with 12 bases between the two germline ends. This CDR3 contains 15 residues. Germline CDR1 is ENHRY and CDR2 is SYGVKD. This CDR3 is CAISEQAAVGNTIYF. For the CDR3, the DNA is TGTGCCATCAGTGAACAGGCAGCAGTTGGAAACACCATATATTTT.

This chain joins TRBV28 and TRBJ2-1; possibly TRBD2 for D (7 bases). The germline CDR1 and CDR2 sequences are MDHEN and SYDVKM. The CDR3 runs 13 residues. The V and J ends lost 4 bases and 8 bases respectively, with 12 bases between them. CDR3 loop: CASSSQGGHEQFF. The CDR3 DNA is TGTGCCAGCAGTTCACAGGGAGGGCATGAGCAGTTCTTC.

The chain couples TRBV24-1 to TRBJ1-2, with D perhaps matching TRBD1 (5 bases). Looked up from germline, CDR1 is KGHDR and CDR2 is SFDVKD. The CDR3 length is 16 residues. Trimming shortened V by 3 bases and J by 5 bases, and 18 bases separated the two germline ends. CDR3 protein: CATSDTSQGVGYGYTF. The CDR3 nucleotides are TGTGCCACCAGTGATACCTCCCAAGGGGTAGGTTATGGCTACACCTTC.

The gene calls are TRBV29-1 and TRBJ2-1; 12 bases match TRBD2. Trimming at V came to 5 bases and at J to 7 bases, leaving 12 bases not matched to a gene. Germline CDR1 reads SQVTM; CDR2 reads ANQGSEA. The CDR3 contains 16 residues. CDR3 nucleotide sequence: TGCAGCGTTTGGCTAGCGGGGGGGCATGTATGGAATGAGCAGTTCTTC. It yields the protein CSVWLAGGHVWNEQFF.

This chain connects TRBV7-9 to TRBJ1-2; D possibly corresponds to TRBD1 (5 bases). The CDR3 totals 14 residues. Trimming removed 5 bases at V and 1 base at J, with 11 bases between. Germline CDR1 reads SEHNR; CDR2 reads FQNEAQ (reference sequence). CDR3 amino acids: CASSRTTLNYGYTF. CDR3 DNA: TGTGCCAGCAGCCGGACAACCCTTAACTATGGCTACACCTTC.

The CDR3 bases are TGTGCCAGCACTCAGGGGTACGGAAACACCATATATTTT. Its translation: CASTQGYGNTIYF. The V and J genes are TRBV7-2 and TRBJ1-3; D might be TRBD1 (6 bases). V lost 7 bases and J 4 bases, leaving 11 bases between the germline ends. CDR1 SGHTA and CDR2 FQGNSA come from the germline V gene. The CDR3 totals 13 residues.

By share of the sample, this clone is medium-sized (0.01 to 0.1%). The rearrangement uses TRBV27 and TRBJ2-5; TRBD1 aligns across 12 bases. Germline values: CDR1 MNHEY, CDR2 SMNVEV (reference sequence). CDR3 length: 15 amino acids. Trimming took 6 bases from V and 5 from J; bases not matched to a gene: 7. CDR3 sequence: CASRGWDRGLETQYF. DNA of the CDR3: TGTGCCAGCAGGGGGTGGGACAGGGGGCTCGAGACCCAGTACTTC.